The clone carrying this TCR beta chain was picked up a small number of times. What it binds is not known. The record originates from a study of CD8 T cells in ankylosing spondylitis. The study, taken as a whole, reports: What seemed typical of ankylosing spondylitis blood was a TCR beta motif built from several highly homologous variants.

V lost 6 bases and J lost 1; bases outside the gene matches: 11. CDR1 is DFQATT and CDR2 is SNEGSKA in the germline V gene (reference sequence). This CDR3 comprises 17 residues. Each CDR3 protein is one row after TCRdb ran MiXCR on the 5' RACE reads. The repertoire includes around 540,000 distinct CDR3 sequences, roughly 13% of them detected once, and 6.8% sits in the top ten. The sequence came from a male donor with ankylosing spondylitis. The chain links TRBV20-1 to TRBJ2-1, with 11 bases lining up with TRBD2. Sequences were obtained from blood, either unsorted or a sorted T cell fraction (not recorded which). The CDR3 is CSATSGTSGRSYNEQFF. CDR3 DNA: TGCAGTGCGACTAGTGGGACTAGCGGTAGATCCTACAATGAGCAGTTCTTC.